Following are 2 T cell receptor beta chains from one sample sequenced in a study of cytomegalovirus exposure and HLA in healthy donors. PCR used 60 Vbeta primers and 13 Jbeta primers. The method was immunoSEQ multiplex PCR; TCRdb's version includes in-frame clones alone and lacks a portion of them. This sample's clone table lists approximately 50,000 clones. Sample: PBMCs. The source of these receptors is a male donor in good health and CMV-seropositive.

The gene calls are TRBV6-5 and TRBJ2-7, with 8 bases matching TRBD1. Germline trimming cut 6 bases from V and 2 bases from J; bases unmatched to any gene: 6. In germline, CDR1 is MNHEY, CDR2 SVGAGI. The CDR3 extends over 14 amino acids. CDR3 amino acids: CASSPGTGPYEQYF. Written as DNA, the CDR3 is TGTGCCAGCAGCCCCGGGACAGGACCCTACGAGCAGTACTTC.

The V gene is TRBV5-1, the J gene TRBJ2-4; TRBD2 matches 9 bases. This CDR3 contains 21 residues. Trimming at V came to 0 bases and at J to 1 base, leaving 17 bases not matched to a gene. The V gene's germline CDR1 is SGHRS and CDR2 YFSETQ. As DNA, the CDR3 is TGCGCCAGCAGCTTGGTTCCTAGCGGGGCCCGAGAGGTTACTGCCAAAAACATTCAGTACTTC. This translates into CASSLVPSGAREVTAKNIQYF.